What follows are 4 T cell receptor beta chains derived from one specimen sequenced in a study of blood T cell repertoires in COVID-19. The assay was immunoSEQ multiplex PCR, and TCRdb's table has in-frame clones only and misses some. The table includes some 250,000 clones, over 65% detected once. Sequenced: peripheral blood. These receptors came from a woman older than 75 with acute or convalescent COVID-19.

At least ten counts were recorded for this clone. The chain uses TRBV5-1 and TRBJ2-3, with 8 bases lining up with TRBD1. The germline CDR1 and CDR2 sequences are SGHRS and YFSETQ. The trim removed 0 bases at V and 6 bases at J, leaving 12 bases unmatched. CDR3 length: 17 amino acids. The CDR3 spells CASSLVPRTGYPDTQYF. CDR3 nucleotide sequence: TGCGCCAGCAGCTTGGTGCCACGGACAGGGTATCCCGATACGCAGTATTTT.

The V call is TRBV4-1, the J call TRBJ2-3, with TRBD1 as a possible D gene (6 bases). Looked up from germline, CDR1 is MGHRA and CDR2 is YSYEKL. There are 14 residues in the CDR3. The V end lost 1 base, the J end lost 2 bases, and 7 bases lay between the germline ends. The CDR3 bases are TGCGCCAGCAGCCAAGGGACAGACACAGATACGCAGTATTTT. This encodes CASSQGTDTDTQYF.

The chain links TRBV2 to TRBJ1-3; D ambiguous. CDR3 size: 17 residues. The V end was cut by 4 bases, the J end by 3 bases, with 19 bases between. Germline V CDR1 and CDR2: SNHLY, FYNNEI. Here the CDR3 reads CASSAPMGAGDGNTIYF. DNA for the CDR3: TGTGCCAGCAGTGCCCCCATGGGCGCCGGGGATGGAAACACCATATATTTT.

V usage is TRBV5-1 and J usage is TRBJ2-1; tentative D call: TRBD2 (6 bases). The CDR3 spans 17 residues. V was trimmed by 4 bases and J by 7 bases, leaving 24 bases between them. The germline gives CDR1 SGHRS, CDR2 YFSETQ. The CDR3 DNA reads TGCGCCAGCAGCACGGGACTGCCCTCGACCTATCGGAATGAGCAGTTCTTC. Amino acids: CASSTGLPSTYRNEQFF.